Below, 22 T cell receptor beta chains from the same sample are listed, as sequenced in a study of blood T cell repertoires in COVID-19. Sequencing used immunoSEQ multiplex PCR; TCRdb keeps in-frame clones, though not all of them. The table lists over 200,000 clones, 88% of them singletons. The sequenced sample consisted of peripheral blood. These receptors all come from a man aged 55 to 70 who had recovered from COVID-19.

The rearrangement uses TRBV28 and TRBJ1-6; TRBD1 matches 8 bases. Germline V lookup: CDR1 MDHEN, CDR2 SYDVKM. V was clipped by 8 bases and J by 7 bases; unmatched bases: 7. This CDR3 comprises 14 residues. In DNA form, the CDR3 reads TGTGCCAGCGGCCTCGGACAGGGAAATTCACCCCTCCACTTT. Protein: CASGLGQGNSPLHF.

This chain links TRBV3-1 (or the pseudogene TRBV3-2) with TRBJ1-4, with D unclear. From germline, CDR1 is LGHDT and CDR2 YNNKEL (reference sequence). The CDR3 runs to 14 residues. V lost 4 bases and J lost 0, with 6 bases in between. The CDR3 loop reads CASSPRSTNEKLFF. CDR3 sequence (DNA): TGTGCCAGCAGCCCGCGGTCAACTAATGAAAAACTGTTTTTT.

This chain connects TRBV27 to TRBJ2-7; 9 nucleotides agree with TRBD1. This CDR3 spans 15 amino acids. Germline loops: CDR1 MNHEY, CDR2 SMNVEV (reference sequence). Trimming removed 2 bases from V and 7 bases from J; junction bases left unmatched: 9. The CDR3 sequence is CASSLLGTGFREQYF. In DNA, the CDR3 is TGTGCCAGCAGTTTACTTGGGACAGGGTTTCGAGAGCAGTACTTC.

This clone was found a few times. The V and J genes are TRBV19 and TRBJ2-7, with 12 bases lining up with TRBD2. Germline V gene data show CDR1 as LNHDA and CDR2 as SQIVND (reference sequence). The V segment lost 7 bases and the J segment 3 bases; nucleotides outside the gene matches: 7. The CDR3 runs to 15 residues. The CDR3 nucleotides read TGTGCCAGTAATATCGGGACTAGCGGGCGCTACGAGCAGTACTTC. Residues: CASNIGTSGRYEQYF.

In its sample, this clone was seen a few times. The rearrangement uses TRBV28 and TRBJ2-7; 7 nucleotides align to TRBD1. There are 15 residues in the CDR3. V gave up 8 bases and J gave up 1 base; unmatched junction bases: 11. Germline loops: CDR1 MDHEN, CDR2 SYDVKM. The CDR3 sequence: CASEGGGTGSYEQYF. Here the CDR3 DNA reads TGTGCCAGCGAAGGGGGCGGCACGGGGTCCTACGAGCAGTACTTC.

The chain joins TRBV5-1 to TRBJ2-7, with 7 nucleotides matching TRBD1. Germline V gene lookup returns CDR1 SGHRS and CDR2 YFSETQ. The CDR3 contains 15 residues. V lost 4 bases, J lost 2 bases, and 9 bases stayed unmatched. The chain's CDR3 is CASSPYRGFTYEQYF. The CDR3, as DNA: TGCGCCAGCAGCCCCTACAGGGGTTTTACCTACGAGCAGTACTTC.

The chain has TRBV6-5 and TRBJ2-7; 9 bases align to TRBD1. Germline values: CDR1 MNHEY, CDR2 SVGAGI. V lost 0 bases, J lost 1 base, and 1 base stayed unmatched. The CDR3 runs to 15 residues. The DNA of the CDR3 is TGTGCCAGCAGTTACTCGGGGACAGGGTCCTACGAGCAGTACTTC. This sequence encodes CASSYSGTGSYEQYF.

This sequence joins TRBV29-1 and TRBJ1-2; 8 positions agree with TRBD1. Germline CDR1 reads SQVTM; CDR2 reads ANQGSEA. V gave up 1 base and J gave up 7 bases; unmatched junction bases: 5. This CDR3 region has 13 residues. CDR3 nucleotides: TGCAGCGTTGAAGGGAAGCAGGGGGCTGGCTACACCTTC. It yields the protein CSVEGKQGAGYTF.

The rearrangement links TRBV7-6 to TRBJ2-7, with TRBD1 identical over 11 bases. CDR3 length: 15 amino acids. Germline V gene data show CDR1 as SGHVS and CDR2 as FNYEAQ. The J segment lost 5 bases and the V segment lost 5 bases, leaving 8 bases of the junction unmatched. The DNA for the CDR3 is TGTGCCAGCAGCCCCAGGACAGGGGGCCACGACGAGCAGTACTTC. Protein product: CASSPRTGGHDEQYF.

The chain couples TRBV18 to TRBJ2-3, with 12 nucleotides matching TRBD1. The trim removed 5 bases at V and 4 bases at J, leaving 13 bases unmatched. This CDR3 contains 18 residues. Per germline, CDR1 KGHSH and CDR2 LQKENI. CDR3: CASSLNGGTGGQADTQYF. The CDR3 nucleotides are TGTGCCAGCTCATTAAATGGAGGGACAGGGGGCCAGGCAGATACGCAGTATTTT.

The chain combines TRBV2 with TRBJ2-7, with 7 bases aligning to TRBD1. This CDR3 is built from 14 residues. V lost 3 bases to trimming and J lost 4 bases; unmatched junction nucleotides: 6. The V gene's germline CDR1 is SNHLY and CDR2 FYNNEI. This chain's CDR3 is CASSDGQGVYEQYF. In nucleotides, the CDR3 is TGTGCCAGCAGTGACGGGCAGGGGGTGTACGAGCAGTACTTC.

The chain combines TRBV6-1 with TRBJ2-1; D is possibly TRBD1 (5 bases). The V end lost 1 base, the J end lost 10 bases, and 17 bases lay between the germline ends. The CDR3 loop spans 15 amino acids. Germline V gives CDR1 MNHNS, CDR2 SASEGT. The CDR3 loop is CASSEEGAGYEEQFF. CDR3 in DNA: TGTGCCAGCAGTGAAGAAGGGGCAGGGTATGAAGAGCAGTTCTTC.

The rearrangement joins TRBV10-3 to TRBJ2-6; the D gene is possibly TRBD2 (6 bases). The CDR3 extends over 15 amino acids. V was shortened by 4 bases and J by 3 bases, with 10 bases between the two germline ends. CDR1 is ENHRY, CDR2 SYGVKD, per germline. The CDR3 spells CAISVEGSGANVLTF. As DNA, the CDR3 is TGTGCCATCAGTGTGGAGGGGAGTGGGGCCAACGTCCTGACTTTC.

The gene calls are TRBV21-1 and TRBJ2-2; the tabulated D call, TRBD2, remains unverified against the DNA. TRBV21-1 is a pseudogene locus. The CDR3 has 16 amino acids. CDR3 region: CASSIAGGPDTGELFF. The CDR3 DNA reads as TGTGCCAGCAGCATTGCGGGGGGGCCGGACACCGGGGAGCTGTTTTTT.

The chain's CDR3 is CASSQEQGPYEQYF. The CDR3 DNA follows: TGTGCCAGCAGCCAAGAACAGGGCCCCTACGAGCAGTACTTC. This sequence joins TRBV4-2 and TRBJ2-7; tentative D call: TRBD1 (6 bases). CDR3 length equals 14 residues. Trimming shortened V by 0 bases and J by 2 bases, and 8 bases separated the two germline ends. Germline V gene data show CDR1 as LGHNA and CDR2 as YNFKEQ.

V and J are TRBV11-2 and TRBJ2-3; a weak D match, TRBD2 (5 bases). V gave up 5 bases and J gave up 4 bases, with 10 bases separating them. The CDR3 contains 13 residues. Germline V CDR1 and CDR2: SGHAT, FQNNGV. In nucleotides, the CDR3 is TGTGCCAGCAGCCCCGAGGGTGCAGATACGCAGTATTTT. Protein sequence: CASSPEGADTQYF. Using reference TRBV11-2 and TRBJ2-3 for the parts outside the CDR3, the full variable domain is EAGVAQSPRYKIIEKRQSVAFWCNPISGHATLYWYQQILGQGPKLLIQFQNNGVVDDSQLPKDRFSAERLKGVDSTLKIQPAKLEDSAVYLCASSPEGADTQYFGPGTRLTVL.

This chain joins TRBV5-1 and TRBJ1-3; D is undetermined. Germline V gene lookup returns CDR1 SGHRS and CDR2 YFSETQ. CDR3 length equals 15 residues. V lost 6 bases, J lost 0 bases, and 13 bases lay in between. CDR3 sequence reads: CASKSGGSSGNTIYF. The CDR3 DNA sequence: TGCGCCAGCAAATCCGGAGGATCCTCTGGAAACACCATATATTTT.

The CDR3 loop reads CASSIPTGYGYTF. In DNA, the CDR3 is TGTGCCAGTAGTATCCCGACAGGGTATGGCTACACCTTC. V gene TRBV19 combines with J gene TRBJ1-2, with TRBD1 identical over 7 bases. CDR1 and CDR2 from the germline V gene are LNHDA and SQIVND (reference sequence). CDR3 size: 13 residues. The V and J ends lost 3 bases and 5 bases, in that order; junction bases with no gene match: 3.

The chain combines TRBV9 with TRBJ1-1, with 7 bases identical to TRBD1. CDR1 is SGDLS, CDR2 YYNGEE, per germline. The CDR3 extends over 15 amino acids. Germline trimming cut 6 bases from V and 1 base from J; bases unmatched to any gene: 9. Written as DNA, the CDR3 is TGTGCCAGCACTCTAGGAGACAGGGCGAACACTGAAGCTTTCTTT. Amino acid sequence: CASTLGDRANTEAFF. The complete variable domain, with remaining parts taken from reference TRBV9 and TRBJ1-1, reads DSGVTQTPKHLITATGQRVTLRCSPRSGDLSVYWYQQSLDQGLQFLIQYYNGEERAKGNILERFSAQQFPDLHSELNLSSLELGDSALYFCASTLGDRANTEAFFGQGTRLTVV.

The chain carries TRBV2 and TRBJ2-7; D is uncertain. The V end was cut by 4 bases, the J end by 4 bases, with 5 bases between. The CDR3 totals 11 residues. Germline loops: CDR1 SNHLY, CDR2 FYNNEI. The CDR3 sequence: CASSGEYEQYF. In DNA form, the CDR3 reads TGTGCCAGCAGTGGCGAGTACGAGCAGTACTTC. Full variable domain (outside the CDR3, taken from reference TRBV2 and TRBJ2-7): EPEVTQTPSHQVTQMGQEVILRCVPISNHLYFYWYRQILGQKVEFLVSFYNNEISEKSEIFDDQFSVERPDGSNFTLKIRSTKLEDSAMYFCASSGEYEQYFGPGTRLTVT.

The V gene is TRBV14, the J gene TRBJ1-1; possibly TRBD1 for D (5 bases). This CDR3 has 17 residues. The V end was cut by 1 base, the J end by 4 bases, with 19 bases between. The germline V gene has CDR1 SGHDN and CDR2 FVKESK. CDR3 coding DNA: TGTGCCAGCAGCCAAGCTGGTGGCGGGGGTAGACGCACTGAAGCTTTCTTT. Translation gives CASSQAGGGGRRTEAFF.

The V and J genes are TRBV6-2 or TRBV6-3 and TRBJ2-7; 10 nucleotides align to TRBD2. This CDR3 comprises 20 residues. CDR1 is MNHEY, CDR2 SVGEGT, per germline. The V and J ends lost 0 bases and 2 bases, in that order; junction bases with no gene match: 16. The CDR3 loop is CASSYSTHSSGGSPTYEQYF. The DNA for the CDR3 is TGTGCCAGCAGTTACTCGACGCACAGTAGCGGGGGGTCCCCGACCTACGAGCAGTACTTC.